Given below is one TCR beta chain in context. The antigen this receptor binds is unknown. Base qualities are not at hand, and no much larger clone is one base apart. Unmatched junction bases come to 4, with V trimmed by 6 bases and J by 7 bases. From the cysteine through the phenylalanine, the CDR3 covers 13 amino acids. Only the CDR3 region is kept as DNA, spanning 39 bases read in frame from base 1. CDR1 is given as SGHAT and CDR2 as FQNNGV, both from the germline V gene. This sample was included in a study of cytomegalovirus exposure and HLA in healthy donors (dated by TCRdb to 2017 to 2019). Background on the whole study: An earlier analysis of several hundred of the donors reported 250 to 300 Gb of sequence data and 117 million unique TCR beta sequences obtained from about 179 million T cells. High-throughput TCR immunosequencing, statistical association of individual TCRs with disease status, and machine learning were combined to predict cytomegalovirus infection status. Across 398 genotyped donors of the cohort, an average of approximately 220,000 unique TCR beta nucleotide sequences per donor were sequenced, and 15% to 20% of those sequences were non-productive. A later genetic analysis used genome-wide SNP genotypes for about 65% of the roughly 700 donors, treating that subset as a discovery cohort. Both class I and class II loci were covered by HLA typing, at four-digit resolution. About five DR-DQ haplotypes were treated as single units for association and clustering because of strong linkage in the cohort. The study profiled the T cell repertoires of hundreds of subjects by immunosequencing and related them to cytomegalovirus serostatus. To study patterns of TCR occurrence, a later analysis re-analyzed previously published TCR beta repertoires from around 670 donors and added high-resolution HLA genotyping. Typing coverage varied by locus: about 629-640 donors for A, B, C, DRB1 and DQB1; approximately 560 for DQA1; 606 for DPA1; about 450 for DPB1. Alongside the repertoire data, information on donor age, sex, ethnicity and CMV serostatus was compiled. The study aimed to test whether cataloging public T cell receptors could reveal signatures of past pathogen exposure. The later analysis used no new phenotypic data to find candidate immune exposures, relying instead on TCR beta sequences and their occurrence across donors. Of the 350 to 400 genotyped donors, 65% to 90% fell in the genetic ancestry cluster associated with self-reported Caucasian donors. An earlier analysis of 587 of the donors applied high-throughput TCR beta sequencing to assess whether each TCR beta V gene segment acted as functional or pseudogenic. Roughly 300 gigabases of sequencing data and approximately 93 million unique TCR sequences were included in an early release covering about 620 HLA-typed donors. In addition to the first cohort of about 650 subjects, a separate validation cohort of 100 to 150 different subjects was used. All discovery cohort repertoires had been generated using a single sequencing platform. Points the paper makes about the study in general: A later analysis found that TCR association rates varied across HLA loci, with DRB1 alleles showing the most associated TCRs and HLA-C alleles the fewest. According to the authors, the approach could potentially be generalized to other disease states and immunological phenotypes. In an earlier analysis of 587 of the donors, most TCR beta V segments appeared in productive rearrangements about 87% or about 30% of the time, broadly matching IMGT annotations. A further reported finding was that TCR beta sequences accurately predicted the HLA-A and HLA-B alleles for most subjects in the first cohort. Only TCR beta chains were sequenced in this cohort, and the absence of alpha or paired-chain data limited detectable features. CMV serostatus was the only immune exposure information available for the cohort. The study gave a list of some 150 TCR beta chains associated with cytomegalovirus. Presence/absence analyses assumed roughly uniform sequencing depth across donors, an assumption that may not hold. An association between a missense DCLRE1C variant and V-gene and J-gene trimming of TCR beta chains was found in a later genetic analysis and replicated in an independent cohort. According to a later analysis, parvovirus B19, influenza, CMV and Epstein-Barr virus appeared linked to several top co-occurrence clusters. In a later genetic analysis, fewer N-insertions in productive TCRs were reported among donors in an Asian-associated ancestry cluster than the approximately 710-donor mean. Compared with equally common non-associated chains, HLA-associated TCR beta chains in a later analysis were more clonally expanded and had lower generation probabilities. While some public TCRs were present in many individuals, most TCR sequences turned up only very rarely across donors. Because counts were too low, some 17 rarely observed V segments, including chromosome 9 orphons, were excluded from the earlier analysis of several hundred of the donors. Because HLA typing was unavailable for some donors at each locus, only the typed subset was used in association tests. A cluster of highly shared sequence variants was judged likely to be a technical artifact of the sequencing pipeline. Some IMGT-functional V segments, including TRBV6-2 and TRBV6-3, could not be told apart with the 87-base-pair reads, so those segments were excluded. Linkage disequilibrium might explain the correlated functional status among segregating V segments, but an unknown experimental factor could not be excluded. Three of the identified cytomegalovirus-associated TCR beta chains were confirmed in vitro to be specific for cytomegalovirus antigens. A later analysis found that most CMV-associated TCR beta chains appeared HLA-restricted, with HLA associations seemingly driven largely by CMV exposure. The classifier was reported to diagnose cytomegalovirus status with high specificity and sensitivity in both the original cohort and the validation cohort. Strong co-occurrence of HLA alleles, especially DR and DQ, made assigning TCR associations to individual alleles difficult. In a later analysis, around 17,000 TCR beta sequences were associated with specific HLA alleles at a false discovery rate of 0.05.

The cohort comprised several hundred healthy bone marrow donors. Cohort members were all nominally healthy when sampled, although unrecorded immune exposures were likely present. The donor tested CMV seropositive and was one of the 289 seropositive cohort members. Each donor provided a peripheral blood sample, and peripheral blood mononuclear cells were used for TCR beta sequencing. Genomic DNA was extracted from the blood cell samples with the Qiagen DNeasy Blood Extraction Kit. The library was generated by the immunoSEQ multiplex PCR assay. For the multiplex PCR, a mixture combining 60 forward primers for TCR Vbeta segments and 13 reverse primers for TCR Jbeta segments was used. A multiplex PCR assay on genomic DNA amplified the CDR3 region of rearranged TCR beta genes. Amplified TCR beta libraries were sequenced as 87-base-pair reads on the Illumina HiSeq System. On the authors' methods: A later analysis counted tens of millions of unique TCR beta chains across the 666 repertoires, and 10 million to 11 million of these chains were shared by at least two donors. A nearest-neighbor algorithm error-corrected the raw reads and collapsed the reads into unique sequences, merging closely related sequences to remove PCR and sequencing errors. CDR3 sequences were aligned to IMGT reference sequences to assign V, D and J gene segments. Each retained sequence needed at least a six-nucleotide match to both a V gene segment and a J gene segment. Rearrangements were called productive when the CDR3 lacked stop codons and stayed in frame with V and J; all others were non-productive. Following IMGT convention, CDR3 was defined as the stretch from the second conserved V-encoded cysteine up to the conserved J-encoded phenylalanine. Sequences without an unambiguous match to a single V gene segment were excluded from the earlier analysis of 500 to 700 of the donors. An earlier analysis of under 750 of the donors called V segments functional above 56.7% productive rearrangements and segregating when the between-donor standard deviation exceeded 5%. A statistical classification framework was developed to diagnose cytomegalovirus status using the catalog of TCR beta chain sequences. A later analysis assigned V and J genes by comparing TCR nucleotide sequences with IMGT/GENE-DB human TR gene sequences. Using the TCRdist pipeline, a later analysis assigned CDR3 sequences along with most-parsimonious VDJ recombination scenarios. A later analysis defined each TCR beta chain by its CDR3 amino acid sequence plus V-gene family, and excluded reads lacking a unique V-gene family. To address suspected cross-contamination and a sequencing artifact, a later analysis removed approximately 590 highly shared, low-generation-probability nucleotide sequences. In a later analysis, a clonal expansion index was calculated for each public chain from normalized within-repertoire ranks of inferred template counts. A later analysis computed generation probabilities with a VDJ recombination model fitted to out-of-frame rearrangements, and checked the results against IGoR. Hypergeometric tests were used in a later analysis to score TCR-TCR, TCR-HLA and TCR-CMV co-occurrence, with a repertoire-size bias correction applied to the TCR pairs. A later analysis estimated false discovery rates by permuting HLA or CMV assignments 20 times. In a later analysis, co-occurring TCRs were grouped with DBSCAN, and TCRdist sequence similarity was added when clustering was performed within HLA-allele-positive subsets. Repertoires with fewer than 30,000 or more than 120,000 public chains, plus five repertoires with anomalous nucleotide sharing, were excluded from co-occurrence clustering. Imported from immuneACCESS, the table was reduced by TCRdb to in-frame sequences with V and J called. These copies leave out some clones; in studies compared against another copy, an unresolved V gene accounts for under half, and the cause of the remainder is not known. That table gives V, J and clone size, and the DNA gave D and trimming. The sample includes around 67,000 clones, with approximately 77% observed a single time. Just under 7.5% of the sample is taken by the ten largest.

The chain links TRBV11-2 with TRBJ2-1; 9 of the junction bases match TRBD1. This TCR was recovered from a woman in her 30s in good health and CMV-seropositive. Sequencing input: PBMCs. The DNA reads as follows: TGTGCCAGCAGTGGGACAGGGTTGAATGAGCAGTTCTTC. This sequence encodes CASSGTGLNEQFF. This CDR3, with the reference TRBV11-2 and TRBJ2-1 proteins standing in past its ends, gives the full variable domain EAGVAQSPRYKIIEKRQSVAFWCNPISGHATLYWYQQILGQGPKLLIQFQNNGVVDDSQLPKDRFSAERLKGVDSTLKIQPAKLEDSAVYLCASSGTGLNEQFFGPGTRLTVL.